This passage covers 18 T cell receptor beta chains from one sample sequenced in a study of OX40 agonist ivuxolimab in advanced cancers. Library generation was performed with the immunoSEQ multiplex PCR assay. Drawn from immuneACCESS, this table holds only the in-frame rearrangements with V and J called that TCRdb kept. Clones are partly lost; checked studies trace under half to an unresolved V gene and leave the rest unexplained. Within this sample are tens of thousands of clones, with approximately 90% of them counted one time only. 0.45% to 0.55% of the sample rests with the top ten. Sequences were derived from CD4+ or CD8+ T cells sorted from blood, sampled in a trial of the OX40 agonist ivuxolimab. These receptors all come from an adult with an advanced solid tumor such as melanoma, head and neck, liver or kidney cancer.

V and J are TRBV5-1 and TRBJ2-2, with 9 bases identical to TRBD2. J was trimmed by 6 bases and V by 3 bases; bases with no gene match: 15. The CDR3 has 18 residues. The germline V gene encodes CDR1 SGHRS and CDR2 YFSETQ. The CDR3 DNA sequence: TGCGCCAGCAGCTCCAAAGGGGCGGGAGGGACGTTCGCCGGGGAGCTGTTTTTT. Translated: CASSSKGAGGTFAGELFF.

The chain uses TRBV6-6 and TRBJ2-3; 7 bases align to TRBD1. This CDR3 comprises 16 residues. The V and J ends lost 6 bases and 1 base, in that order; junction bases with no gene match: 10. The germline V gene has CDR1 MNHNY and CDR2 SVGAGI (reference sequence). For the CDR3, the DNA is TGTGCCAGCAGCCCCTTGACAGGGAAGGGCACAGATACGCAGTATTTT. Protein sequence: CASSPLTGKGTDTQYF.

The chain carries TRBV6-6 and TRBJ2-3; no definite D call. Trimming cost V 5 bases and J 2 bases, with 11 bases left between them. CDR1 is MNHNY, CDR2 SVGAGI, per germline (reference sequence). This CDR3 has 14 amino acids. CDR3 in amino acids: CASSTSRITDTQYF. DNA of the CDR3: TGTGCCAGCAGTACCTCTAGGATCACAGATACGCAGTATTTT.

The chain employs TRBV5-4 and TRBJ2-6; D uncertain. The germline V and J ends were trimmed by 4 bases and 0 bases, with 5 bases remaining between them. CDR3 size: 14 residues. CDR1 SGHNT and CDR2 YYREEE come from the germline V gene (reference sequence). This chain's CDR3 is CASSLSSGANVLTF. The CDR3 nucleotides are TGTGCCAGCAGCCTAAGCTCTGGGGCCAACGTCCTGACTTTC.

CDR3 in amino acids: CAISVRGDAEAFF. The CDR3 nucleotides read TGTGCCATCAGTGTCCGTGGGGATGCTGAAGCTTTCTTT. The V and J genes are TRBV10-3 and TRBJ1-1; D ambiguous. The CDR3 extends over 13 amino acids. CDR1 ENHRY and CDR2 SYGVKD come from the germline V gene. With 4 bases removed from V and 6 bases from J, the gap between germline ends came to 12 bases.

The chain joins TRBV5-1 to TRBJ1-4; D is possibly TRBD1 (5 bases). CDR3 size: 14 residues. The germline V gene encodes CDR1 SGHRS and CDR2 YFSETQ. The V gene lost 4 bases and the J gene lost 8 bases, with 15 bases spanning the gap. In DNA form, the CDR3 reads TGCGCCAGCAGCAGGGGCGGGGTCGGCGAAAAACTGTTTTTT. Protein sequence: CASSRGGVGEKLFF.

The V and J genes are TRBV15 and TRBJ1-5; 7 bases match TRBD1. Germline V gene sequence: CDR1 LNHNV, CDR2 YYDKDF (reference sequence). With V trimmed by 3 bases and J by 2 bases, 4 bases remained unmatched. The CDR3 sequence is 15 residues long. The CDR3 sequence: CATSSTGAGNQPQHF. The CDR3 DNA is TGTGCCACCAGCAGTACAGGGGCGGGCAATCAGCCCCAGCATTTT. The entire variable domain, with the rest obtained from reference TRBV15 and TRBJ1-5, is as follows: DAMVIQNPRYQVTQFGKPVTLSCSQTLNHNVMYWYQQKSSQAPKLLFHYYDKDFNNEADTPDNFQSRRPNTSFCFLDIRSPGLGDTAMYLCATSSTGAGNQPQHFGDGTRLSIL.

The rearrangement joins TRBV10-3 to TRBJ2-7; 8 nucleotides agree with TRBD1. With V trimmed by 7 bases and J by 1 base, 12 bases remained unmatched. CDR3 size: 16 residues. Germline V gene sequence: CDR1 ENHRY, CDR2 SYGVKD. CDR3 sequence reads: CAINEGATGVSYEQYF. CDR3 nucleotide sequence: TGTGCCATCAATGAAGGGGCGACAGGGGTTTCCTACGAGCAGTACTTC.

The CDR3 nucleotides read TGTGCCAGCTCACCACCGGGACAGTCCTACGAGCAGTACTTC. Translated, it gives CASSPPGQSYEQYF. The rearrangement joins TRBV18 to TRBJ2-7, with 7 nucleotides matching TRBD1. The V and J ends lost 0 bases and 1 base, in that order; junction bases with no gene match: 0. The germline V gene has CDR1 KGHSH and CDR2 LQKENI. The CDR3 is 14 residues long.

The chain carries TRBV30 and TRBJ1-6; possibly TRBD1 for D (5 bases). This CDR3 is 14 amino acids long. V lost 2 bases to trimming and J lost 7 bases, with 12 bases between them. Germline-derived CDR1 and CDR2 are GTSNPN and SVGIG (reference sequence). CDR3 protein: CAWSQRRGNSPLHF. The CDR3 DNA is TGTGCCTGGAGTCAACGGAGGGGAAATTCACCCCTCCACTTT.

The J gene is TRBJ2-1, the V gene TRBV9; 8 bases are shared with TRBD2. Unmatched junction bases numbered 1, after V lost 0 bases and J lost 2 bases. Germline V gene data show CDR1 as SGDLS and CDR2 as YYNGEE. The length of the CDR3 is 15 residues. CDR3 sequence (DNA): TGTGCCAGCAGCGTAGAAGCGGGAGCCTACAATGAGCAGTTCTTC. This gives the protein CASSVEAGAYNEQFF. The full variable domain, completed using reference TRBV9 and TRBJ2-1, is DSGVTQTPKHLITATGQRVTLRCSPRSGDLSVYWYQQSLDQGLQFLIQYYNGEERAKGNILERFSAQQFPDLHSELNLSSLELGDSALYFCASSVEAGAYNEQFFGPGTRLTVL.

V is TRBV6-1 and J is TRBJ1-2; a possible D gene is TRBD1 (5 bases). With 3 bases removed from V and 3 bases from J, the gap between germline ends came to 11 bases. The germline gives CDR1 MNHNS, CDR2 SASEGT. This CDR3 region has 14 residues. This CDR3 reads CASSEPGWDYGYTF. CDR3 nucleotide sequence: TGTGCCAGCAGTGAGCCAGGGTGGGACTATGGCTACACCTTC.

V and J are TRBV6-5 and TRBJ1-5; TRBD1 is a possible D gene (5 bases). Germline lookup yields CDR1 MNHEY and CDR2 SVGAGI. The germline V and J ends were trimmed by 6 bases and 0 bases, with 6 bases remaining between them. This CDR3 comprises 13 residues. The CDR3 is CASSRDSNQPQHF. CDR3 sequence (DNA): TGTGCCAGCAGCAGGGATAGCAATCAGCCCCAGCATTTT.

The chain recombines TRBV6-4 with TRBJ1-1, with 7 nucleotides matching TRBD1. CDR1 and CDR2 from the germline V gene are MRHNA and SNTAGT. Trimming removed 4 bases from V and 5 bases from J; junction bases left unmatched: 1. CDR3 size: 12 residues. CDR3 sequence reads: CASSATGTEAFF. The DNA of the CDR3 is TGTGCCAGCAGTGCGACAGGGACTGAAGCTTTCTTT.

The CDR3 region is CASSGPTDTQYF. CDR3 nucleotide sequence: TGTGCCAGCAGTGGCCCCACAGATACGCAGTATTTT. The J gene is TRBJ2-3, the V gene TRBV6-5, with D hard to call. The CDR3 consists of 12 residues. Germline lookup yields CDR1 MNHEY and CDR2 SVGAGI. V was cut by 5 bases and J by 2 bases, with 5 bases left in between.

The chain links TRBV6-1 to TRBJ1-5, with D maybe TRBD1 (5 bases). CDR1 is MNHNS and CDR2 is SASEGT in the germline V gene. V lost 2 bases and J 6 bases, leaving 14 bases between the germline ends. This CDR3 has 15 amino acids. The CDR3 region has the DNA TGTGCCAGCAGTGAACAGGGCCTGGGCGGTCAGCCCCAGCATTTT. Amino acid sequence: CASSEQGLGGQPQHF.

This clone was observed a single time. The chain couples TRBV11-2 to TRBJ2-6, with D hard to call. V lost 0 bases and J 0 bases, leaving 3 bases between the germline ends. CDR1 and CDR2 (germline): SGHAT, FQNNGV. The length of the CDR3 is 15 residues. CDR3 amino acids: CASSLDSSGANVLTF. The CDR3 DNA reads TGTGCCAGCAGCTTAGACTCCTCTGGGGCCAACGTCCTGACTTTC.

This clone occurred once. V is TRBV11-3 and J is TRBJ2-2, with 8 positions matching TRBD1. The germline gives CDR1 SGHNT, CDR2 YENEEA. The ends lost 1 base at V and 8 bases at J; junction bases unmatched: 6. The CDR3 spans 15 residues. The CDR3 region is CASSLVTGGAGELFF. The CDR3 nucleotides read TGTGCCAGCAGCTTAGTCACAGGGGGTGCGGGGGAGCTGTTTTTT.